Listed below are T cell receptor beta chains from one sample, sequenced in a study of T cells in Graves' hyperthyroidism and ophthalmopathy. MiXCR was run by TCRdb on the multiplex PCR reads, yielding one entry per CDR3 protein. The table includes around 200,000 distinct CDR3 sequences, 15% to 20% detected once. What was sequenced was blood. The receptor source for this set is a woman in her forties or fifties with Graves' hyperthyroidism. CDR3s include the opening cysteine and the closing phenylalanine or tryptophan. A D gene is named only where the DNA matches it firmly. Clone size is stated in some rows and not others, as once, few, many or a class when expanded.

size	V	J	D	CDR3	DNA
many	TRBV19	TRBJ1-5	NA	CASTRLNNQPQHF	TGTGCCAGTACAAGACTAAACAATCAGCCCCAGCATTTT
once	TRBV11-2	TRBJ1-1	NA	CASSLVGLVDTEAFF	TGTGCCAGCAGCTTAGTAGGCCTAGTGGACACTGAAGCTTTCTTT
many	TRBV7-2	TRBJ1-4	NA	CASSLMDGRNEKLFF	TGTGCCAGCAGCTTAATGGACGGGAGAAATGAAAAACTGTTTTTT
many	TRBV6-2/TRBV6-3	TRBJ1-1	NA	CASSYSNTVLGDTEAFF	TGTGCCAGCAGTTACTCGAACACGGTCCTGGGCGACACTGAAGCTTTCTTT
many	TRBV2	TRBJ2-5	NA	CASSPGTPTPRTQYF	TGTGCCAGCAGTCCCGGGACACCAACCCCCAGGACCCAGTACTTC
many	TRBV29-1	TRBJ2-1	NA	CSVGTVACNEQFF	TGCAGCGTTGGGACTGTAGCCTGCAATGAGCAGTTCTTC
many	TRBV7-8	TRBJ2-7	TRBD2	CASSQTSGVYEQYF	TGTGCCAGCAGCCAGACTAGCGGGGTATACGAGCAGTACTTC
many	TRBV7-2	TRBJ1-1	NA	CASSLRAGITEAFF	TGTGCCAGCAGCTTAAGGGCGGGAATCACTGAAGCTTTCTTT
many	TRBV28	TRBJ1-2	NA	CASSLWRLLNYGYTF	TGTGCCAGCAGTTTATGGCGGCTTCTTAACTATGGCTACACCTTC
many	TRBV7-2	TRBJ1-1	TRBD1	CASSLEGQGARAFF	TGTGCCAGCAGCTTAGAAGGTCAGGGGGCACGCGCTTTCTTT
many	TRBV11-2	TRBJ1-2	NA	CASSLLNGDYGYTF	TGTGCCAGCAGCTTATTGAATGGTGACTATGGCTACACCTTC
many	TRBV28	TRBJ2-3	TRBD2	CASSSAGLAYTDTQYF	TGTGCCAGCAGTTCCGCGGGACTAGCGTACACAGATACGCAGTATTTT
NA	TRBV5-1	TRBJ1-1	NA	CASSLDAGRGTEAFF	TGCGCCAGCAGCTTGGATGCAGGGAGGGGCACTGAAGCTTTCTTT
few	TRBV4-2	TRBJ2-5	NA	CASSHPDGETQYF	TGTGCCAGCAGCCACCCCGACGGGGAGACCCAGTACTTC
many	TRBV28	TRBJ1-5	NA	CASSLRVTAYQPQHF	TGTGCCAGCAGTTTACGGGTCACAGCGTATCAGCCCCAGCATTTT
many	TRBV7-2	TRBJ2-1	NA	CASSRGGGRYNEQFF	TGTGCCAGCAGCCGAGGAGGGGGCCGATACAATGAGCAGTTCTTC
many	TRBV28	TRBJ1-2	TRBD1	CASSFRGGYYGYTF	TGTGCCAGCAGTTTCAGGGGGGGTTACTATGGCTACACCTTC
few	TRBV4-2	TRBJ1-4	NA	CASSQDYGNEKLFF	TGTGCCAGCAGCCAAGATTATGGTAATGAAAAACTGTTTTTT
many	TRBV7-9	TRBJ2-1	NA	CASSTWTENNEQFF	TGTGCCAGCAGCACGTGGACAGAAAACAATGAGCAGTTCTTC
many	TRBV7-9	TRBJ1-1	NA	CASSLLGVNTEAFF	TGTGCCAGCAGCTTACTTGGGGTGAACACTGAAGCTTTCTTT
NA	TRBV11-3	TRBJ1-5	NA	CASSSWDSNQPQHF	TGTGCCAGCAGCTCTTGGGACAGCAATCAGCCCCAGCATTTT
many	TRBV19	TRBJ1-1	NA	CASSRGGAHTEAFF	TGTGCCAGTAGTAGAGGGGGAGCCCACACTGAAGCTTTCTTT
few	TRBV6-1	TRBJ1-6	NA	CASSSTGSLYNSPLHF	TGTGCCAGCAGTTCAACGGGGAGCCTGTATAATTCGCCCCTCCACTTT
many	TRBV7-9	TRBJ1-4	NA	CASSLWALELFF	TGTGCCAGCAGCTTATGGGCGCTAGAACTGTTTTTT
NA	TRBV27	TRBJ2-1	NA	CASSSRTAYNEQFF	TGTGCCAGCAGTTCTCGGACGGCCTACAATGAGCAGTTCTTC
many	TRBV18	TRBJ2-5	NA	CASSPPTGTQYF	TGTGCCAGCTCACCACCGACGGGGACCCAGTACTTC
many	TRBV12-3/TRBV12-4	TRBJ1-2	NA	CASTAGRYGYTF	TGTGCCAGCACTGCAGGGAGATATGGCTACACCTTC
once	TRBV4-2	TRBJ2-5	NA	CTSSQEASSQETQYF	TGTACCAGCAGCCAAGAGGCATCCTCCCAAGAGACCCAGTACTTC
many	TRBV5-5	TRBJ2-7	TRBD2	CASSLGAGGYYEQYF	TGTGCCAGCAGCTTGGGGGCGGGGGGGTACTACGAGCAGTACTTC
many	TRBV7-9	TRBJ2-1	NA	CASSFTGSGEQFF	TGTGCCAGCAGCTTTACAGGGTCCGGTGAGCAGTTCTTC
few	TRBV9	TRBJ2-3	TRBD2	CASSAPSGGFTDTQYF	TGTGCCAGCAGCGCACCTAGCGGGGGGTTCACAGATACGCAGTATTTT
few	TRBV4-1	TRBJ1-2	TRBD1	CASSQEPQGGAVYGYTF	TGCGCCAGCAGCCAAGAACCCCAGGGGGGGGCGGTCTATGGCTACACCTTC
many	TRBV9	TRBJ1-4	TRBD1	CASSLWRGRAPEKLFF	TGTGCCAGCAGCCTCTGGAGGGGGCGCGCCCCCGAAAAACTGTTTTTT
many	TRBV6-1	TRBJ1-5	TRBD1	CASTYRQGRQPQHF	TGTGCCAGCACGTACCGACAGGGGCGTCAGCCCCAGCATTTT